The clone carrying this T cell receptor beta chain was detected a few times. Its cognate antigen is unknown. This specimen belongs to a study of cytomegalovirus exposure and HLA in healthy donors. Study background: Falling in the Caucasian-associated ancestry cluster were 81% of some 400 genotyped donors.

Whole-study findings and limits: A highly shared variant cluster was judged a likely technical artifact. Within a later analysis, the majority of CMV-associated TCR beta chains appeared HLA-restricted. In an earlier analysis, most TCR beta V segments were productive about 87% or about 30% of the time.

The V and J ends lost 4 bases and 3 bases respectively, with 7 bases between them. The CDR3 is 12 residues long. Germline loops: CDR1 SGHTA, CDR2 FQGNSA. The primer mix had 60 Vbeta and 13 Jbeta primers. Produced via immunoSEQ multiplex PCR; TCRdb's table is partial and in-frame only. The table lists about 100,000 clones, about 75% of them singletons. This TCR derives from a man aged 35-49 years in good health and CMV-seropositive. This chain joins TRBV7-2 and TRBJ2-7; a weak D match, TRBD1 (6 bases). Sequencing was done on a sample of PBMCs. The CDR3 region is CASSSQGYEQYF. The CDR3 region has the DNA TGTGCCAGCAGCTCACAGGGCTACGAGCAGTACTTC.